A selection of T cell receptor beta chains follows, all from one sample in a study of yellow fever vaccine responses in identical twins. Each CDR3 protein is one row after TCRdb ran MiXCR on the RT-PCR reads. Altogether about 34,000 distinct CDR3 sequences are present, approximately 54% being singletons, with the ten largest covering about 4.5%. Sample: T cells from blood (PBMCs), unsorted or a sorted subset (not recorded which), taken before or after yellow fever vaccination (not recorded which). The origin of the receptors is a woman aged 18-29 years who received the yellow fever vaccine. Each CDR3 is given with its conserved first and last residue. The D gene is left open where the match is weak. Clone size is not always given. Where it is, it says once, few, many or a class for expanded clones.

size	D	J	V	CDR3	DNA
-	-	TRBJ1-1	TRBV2	CASSARGRGTLKAFF	TGTGCCAGCAGTGCCCGTGGGAGGGGAACCCTCAAAGCTTTCTTT
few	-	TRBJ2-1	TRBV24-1	CATSEQSRGKTSYNEQFF	TGTGCCACCAGTGAGCAATCCAGGGGTAAAACTTCCTACAATGAGCAGTTCTTC
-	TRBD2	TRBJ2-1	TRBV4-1	CASSSQRGGNYNEQFF	TGCGCCAGCAGCTCCCAGCGGGGGGGCAATTACAATGAGCAGTTCTTC
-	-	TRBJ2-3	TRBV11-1	CASSSRPTDTQYF	TGTGCCAGCAGCTCTCGACCCACAGATACGCAGTATTTT
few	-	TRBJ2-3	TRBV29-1	CSVVEDSTDTQYF	TGCAGCGTTGTGGAGGACAGCACAGATACGCAGTATTTT
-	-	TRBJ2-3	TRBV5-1	CVSSLSPPEQYF	TGCGTCAGCAGCTTGTCCCCTCCGGAGCAGTATTTT
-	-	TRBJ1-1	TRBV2	CASSKTNTEAFF	TGTGCCAGCAGTAAAACAAACACTGAAGCTTTCTTT
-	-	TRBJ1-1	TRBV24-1	CATKEGSTEAFF	TGTGCCACCAAAGAGGGCAGCACTGAAGCTTTCTTT
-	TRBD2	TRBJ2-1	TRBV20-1	CSARVVAGPGLDGEQFF	TGCAGTGCTAGAGTTGTAGCGGGTCCGGGACTAGACGGTGAGCAGTTCTTC
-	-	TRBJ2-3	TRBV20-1	CSARAPRGLTDTQYF	TGCAGTGCTAGAGCCCCTAGGGGGTTAACAGATACGCAGTATTTT